This is a list of T cell receptor beta chains from one sample in a study of beta chain features in type 1 diabetes. The repertoire was sequenced with immunoSEQ multiplex PCR; TCRdb's copy has only in-frame clones and lacks some. The table includes about 240,000 clones, around 26% detected once. Material: central memory CD4+ T cells from blood. The receptors derive from a man aged 25-45 years in good health. The CDR3 runs from the conserved cysteine through the conserved F or W. A D gene is named only where the DNA matches it firmly. Rows give clone size only sometimes, using once, few, many, or a class for an expanded clone.

v_call: TRBV19; d_call: .; j_call: TRBJ2-3; cdr3_length: 16; clone_size: few; cdr3_nt: TGTGCCAGTAGTGACCTTAGCGGAGTCCCTCCGGATACGCAGTATTTT; cdr3_aa: CASSDLSGVPPDTQYF
v_call: TRBV7-9; d_call: .; j_call: TRBJ2-6; cdr3_length: 18; clone_size: few; cdr3_nt: TGTGCCAGCAGCTTGGCCTCCCAAGCGATTTCTGGGGCCAACGTCCTGACTTTC; cdr3_aa: CASSLASQAISGANVLTF
v_call: TRBV7-6; d_call: TRBD2; j_call: TRBJ2-3; cdr3_length: 16; clone_size: .; cdr3_nt: TGTGCCAGCAGCCTAGAGGTAGCGGGGGGAATAGATACGCAGTATTTT; cdr3_aa: CASSLEVAGGIDTQYF
v_call: TRBV28; d_call: TRBD1; j_call: TRBJ2-5; cdr3_length: 14; clone_size: few; cdr3_nt: TGTGCCAGCCAACGGACAGGGGTCGGGGAGACCCAGTACTTC; cdr3_aa: CASQRTGVGETQYF
v_call: TRBV5-4; d_call: .; j_call: TRBJ2-3; cdr3_length: 15; clone_size: few; cdr3_nt: TGTGCCAGCAGCTTGCCGGGGGGCGGCACAGATACGCAGTATTTT; cdr3_aa: CASSLPGGGTDTQYF
v_call: TRBV7-2; d_call: .; j_call: TRBJ2-5; cdr3_length: 12; clone_size: .; cdr3_nt: TGTGCCAGCCACAGTAGCGCAGAGACCCAGTACTTC; cdr3_aa: CASHSSAETQYF
v_call: TRBV7-2; d_call: .; j_call: TRBJ1-1; cdr3_length: 13; clone_size: .; cdr3_nt: TGTGCCAGCAGCTTAGTTGTCCGATCTGAAGCTTTCTTT; cdr3_aa: CASSLVVRSEAFF
v_call: TRBV19; d_call: .; j_call: TRBJ2-2; cdr3_length: 14; clone_size: few; cdr3_nt: TGTGCCAGTAGTATAGATCTGAGGGCCGGGGAGCTGTTTTTT; cdr3_aa: CASSIDLRAGELFF
v_call: TRBV19; d_call: TRBD2; j_call: TRBJ2-3; cdr3_length: 15; clone_size: .; cdr3_nt: TGTGCCAGTAGCGGGGGAGCGGGGGGCACAGATACGCAGTATTTT; cdr3_aa: CASSGGAGGTDTQYF
v_call: TRBV29-1; d_call: TRBD1; j_call: TRBJ2-7; cdr3_length: 14; clone_size: many; cdr3_nt: TGCAGCTTTGCGTCTGGGACAGAGTTAAACGAGCAGTACTTC; cdr3_aa: CSFASGTELNEQYF
v_call: TRBV29-1; d_call: .; j_call: TRBJ1-2; cdr3_length: 11; clone_size: .; cdr3_nt: TGCAGCTGCCGGAGTGTGGATAGCTACACCTTC; cdr3_aa: CSCRSVDSYTF
v_call: TRBV9; d_call: TRBD2; j_call: TRBJ2-7; cdr3_length: 15; clone_size: few; cdr3_nt: TGTGCCAGCAGCGTAGCAGCGGGGGGAGGCTACGAGCAGTACTTC; cdr3_aa: CASSVAAGGGYEQYF
v_call: TRBV23-1; d_call: .; j_call: TRBJ2-7; cdr3_length: 13; clone_size: few; cdr3_nt: TGCGCCAGCAGTCCCGAAATCCCCTACGAGCAGTACTTC; cdr3_aa: CASSPEIPYEQYF
v_call: TRBV9; d_call: .; j_call: TRBJ2-2; cdr3_length: 14; clone_size: .; cdr3_nt: TGTGCCAGCAAGCAGGGGAAGAACACCGGGGAGCTGTTTTTT; cdr3_aa: CASKQGKNTGELFF
v_call: TRBV5-1; d_call: .; j_call: TRBJ1-1; cdr3_length: 13; clone_size: .; cdr3_nt: TGCGCCAGCAGCTTGGGGCTTAACACTGAAGCTTTCTTT; cdr3_aa: CASSLGLNTEAFF
v_call: TRBV28; d_call: TRBD1; j_call: TRBJ2-5; cdr3_length: 13; clone_size: .; cdr3_nt: TGTGCCAGCAGCAACAGGGGTTGGGAGACCCAGTACTTC; cdr3_aa: CASSNRGWETQYF
v_call: TRBV4-2; d_call: TRBD2; j_call: TRBJ2-5; cdr3_length: 13; clone_size: .; cdr3_nt: TGTGCCAGCAGCCGGGGGGGAGAAGAGACCCAGTACTTC; cdr3_aa: CASSRGGEETQYF
v_call: TRBV6-5; d_call: .; j_call: TRBJ2-5; cdr3_length: 13; clone_size: .; cdr3_nt: TGTGCCACGGTTGTTGCGGGGACGCAGACCCAGTACTTC; cdr3_aa: CATVVAGTQTQYF
v_call: TRBV2; d_call: TRBD1; j_call: TRBJ1-2; cdr3_length: 14; clone_size: .; cdr3_nt: TGTGCCAGCAGTGGACAGGGGGTTAGGTATGGCTACACCTTC; cdr3_aa: CASSGQGVRYGYTF
v_call: TRBV28; d_call: .; j_call: TRBJ2-7; cdr3_length: 12; clone_size: .; cdr3_nt: TGTGCCACCCAGGCAGGGTCCTACGAGCAGTACTTC; cdr3_aa: CATQAGSYEQYF
v_call: TRBV7-2; d_call: .; j_call: TRBJ2-7; cdr3_length: 16; clone_size: .; cdr3_nt: TGTGCCAGCAGCTTAGCCCAGGGGGGCGCGGGAGGAGGCCAGTACTTC; cdr3_aa: CASSLAQGGAGGGQYF
v_call: TRBV5-1; d_call: .; j_call: TRBJ2-1; cdr3_length: 15; clone_size: once; cdr3_nt: TGCGCCAGCAGCTTGCAGGGCTCAGTTTACAATGAGCAGTTCTTC; cdr3_aa: CASSLQGSVYNEQFF
v_call: TRBV11-2; d_call: .; j_call: TRBJ2-1; cdr3_length: 11; clone_size: few; cdr3_nt: TGTGCCAGCAGCTTATTTGCTGAGCAGTTCTTC; cdr3_aa: CASSLFAEQFF
v_call: TRBV7-9; d_call: .; j_call: TRBJ2-5; cdr3_length: 14; clone_size: .; cdr3_nt: TGTGCCAGCAGCGCCGCGGGACCGAAGGAGACCCAGTACTTC; cdr3_aa: CASSAAGPKETQYF
v_call: TRBV5-4; d_call: .; j_call: TRBJ1-4; cdr3_length: 15; clone_size: many; cdr3_nt: TGTGCCAGCAGCTTGTTTGGGGCAACTAATGAAAAACTGTTTTTT; cdr3_aa: CASSLFGATNEKLFF
v_call: TRBV2; d_call: .; j_call: TRBJ1-1; cdr3_length: 13; clone_size: few; cdr3_nt: TGTGCCAGCAGTGAAGACAGGAACACTGAAGCTTTCTTT; cdr3_aa: CASSEDRNTEAFF
v_call: TRBV5-1; d_call: .; j_call: TRBJ2-3; cdr3_length: 12; clone_size: few; cdr3_nt: TGCGCCAGCAGCCCCGAAGGAGATACGCAGTATTTT; cdr3_aa: CASSPEGDTQYF
v_call: TRBV5-1; d_call: TRBD1; j_call: TRBJ1-6; cdr3_length: 15; clone_size: many; cdr3_nt: TGCGCCAGCAGCTCGGGACAGGGAAGATTCTCACCCCTCCACTTT; cdr3_aa: CASSSGQGRFSPLHF
v_call: TRBV29-1; d_call: TRBD1; j_call: TRBJ2-3; cdr3_length: 13; clone_size: .; cdr3_nt: TGCAGCGGCGAGGGGGCGGGCACAGATACGCAGTATTTT; cdr3_aa: CSGEGAGTDTQYF
v_call: TRBV18; d_call: .; j_call: TRBJ2-7; cdr3_length: 12; clone_size: few; cdr3_nt: TGTGCCAGCTCACCACCGGCGGGAGAGCAGTACTTC; cdr3_aa: CASSPPAGEQYF
v_call: TRBV29-1; d_call: .; j_call: TRBJ2-3; cdr3_length: 12; clone_size: .; cdr3_nt: TGCAGCGGTGATAGGGGAGCAGATACGCAGTATTTT; cdr3_aa: CSGDRGADTQYF